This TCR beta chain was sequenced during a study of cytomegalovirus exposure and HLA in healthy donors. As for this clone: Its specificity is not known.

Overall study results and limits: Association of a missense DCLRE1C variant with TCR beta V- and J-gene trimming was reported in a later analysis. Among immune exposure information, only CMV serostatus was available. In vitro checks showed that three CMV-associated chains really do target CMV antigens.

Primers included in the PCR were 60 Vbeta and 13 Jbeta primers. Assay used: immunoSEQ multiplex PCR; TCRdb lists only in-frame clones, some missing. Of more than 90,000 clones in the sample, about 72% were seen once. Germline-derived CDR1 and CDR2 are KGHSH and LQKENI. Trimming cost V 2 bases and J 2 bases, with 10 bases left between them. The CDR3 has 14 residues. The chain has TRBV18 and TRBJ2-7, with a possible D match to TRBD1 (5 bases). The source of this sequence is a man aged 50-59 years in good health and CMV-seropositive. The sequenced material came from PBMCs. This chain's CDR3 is CASSPGAVTYEQYF. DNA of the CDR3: TGTGCCAGCTCACCAGGGGCAGTAACCTACGAGCAGTACTTC.